The 20 T cell receptor beta chains below come from one sample, sequenced in a study of glioma-infiltrating T cells. Using RNA template, CDR3s of TCR alpha and beta were amplified with iRepertoire arm-PCR. Each CDR3 protein is one row after TCRdb ran MiXCR on the multiplex PCR reads. The table has about 45,000 distinct CDR3 sequences, under 25% seen once; the top ten hold around 6.7%. The sample was glioma tissue, nonneoplastic brain tissue, or PBMCs (not recorded which). These receptors came from a human donor with low-grade glioma or glioblastoma, undergoing nonglioma brain surgery, or in good health (not recorded which).

In this sample, this clonotype turned up many times. The genes are TRBV28 and TRBJ2-7; 7 bases are a match to TRBD2. V trimming: 5 bases; J trimming: 9 bases; junction bases outside the gene matches: 4. Germline V CDR1 and CDR2: MDHEN, SYDVKM. The CDR3 consists of 11 residues. The chain's CDR3 is CASSRLAAQYF. The DNA of the CDR3 is TGTGCCAGCAGTCGACTAGCCGCGCAGTACTTC.

This clonotype was recorded at least ten times. The chain employs TRBV7-6 and TRBJ1-2; possibly TRBD1 for D (6 bases). The CDR3 is made up of 16 amino acids. Germline V CDR1 and CDR2: SGHVS, FNYEAQ. V lost 2 bases to trimming and J lost 1 base, with 14 bases between them. CDR3 DNA sequence: TGTGCCAGCAGCTTAAAAGGGGGAGGTAATAACTATGGCTACACCTTC. This sequence encodes CASSLKGGGNNYGYTF.

This clonotype was recorded at least ten times. The chain joins TRBV28 to TRBJ2-7; TRBD2 is a possible D gene (5 bases). This CDR3 is 13 amino acids long. CDR1 MDHEN and CDR2 SYDVKM come from the germline V gene. Trimming left V 2 bases short and J 5 bases short, with 10 bases between. CDR3 protein: CASSLAERDEQYV. CDR3 nucleotides: TGTGCCAGCAGTTTAGCCGAGAGGGACGAGCAGTACGTC.

A few counts support this clonotype. The chain couples TRBV7-9 to TRBJ1-2, with D uncertain. Germline assignment: CDR1 SEHNR and CDR2 FQNEAQ (reference sequence). The CDR3 covers 15 residues. Trimming shortened V by 0 bases and J by 8 bases, and 16 bases separated the two germline ends. CDR3 region: CASSLAAALEWGYTF. CDR3 DNA: TGTGCCAGCAGCTTAGCGGCGGCTTTGGAGTGGGGCTACACCTTC. Drawing the rest from reference TRBV7-9 and TRBJ1-2, the complete variable domain is DTGVSQNPRHKITKRGQNVTFRCDPISEHNRLYWYRQTLGQGPEFLTYFQNEAQLEKSRLLSDRFSAERPKGSFSTLEIQRTEQGDSAMYLCASSLAAALEWGYTFGSGTRLTVV.

As concerns this clonotype: A read error may explain this, as a much larger clone is one base away. J is TRBJ1-1 and V is TRBV5-1; D call uncertain. The V and J ends lost 0 bases and 5 bases respectively, with 8 bases between them. Germline CDR1 and CDR2: SGHRS and YFSETQ. The CDR3 sequence is 13 residues long. The CDR3 DNA follows: TGCGCCAGCAGCTTGGGGGCGAAAACTGAAGCTTTCTTT. Residues: CASSLGAKTEAFF.

The CDR3, as DNA: TGTGCCAGCAGCCCTACGGGACAGGGTAACACCGGGGAGCTGTTTTTT. Amino acids: CASSPTGQGNTGELFF. The chain joins TRBV11-2 to TRBJ2-2, with 9 bases lining up with TRBD1. The junction had 6 bases not matched to a gene; V was cut back by 5 bases and J by 2 bases. CDR1 is SGHAT, CDR2 FQNNGV, per germline. This CDR3 is built from 16 residues.

The chain joins TRBV11-2 to TRBJ2-3; 7 bases agree with TRBD2. The CDR3 sequence is 16 residues long. V lost 4 bases, J lost 1 base, and 8 bases stayed unmatched. In germline, CDR1 is SGHAT, CDR2 FQNNGV. CDR3 sequence reads: CASSSSTGRGTDTQYF. The CDR3 region has the DNA TGTGCCAGCAGCTCATCGACGGGGAGGGGCACAGATACGCAGTATTTT. Using reference TRBV11-2 and TRBJ2-3 for the parts outside the CDR3, the full variable domain is EAGVAQSPRYKIIEKRQSVAFWCNPISGHATLYWYQQILGQGPKLLIQFQNNGVVDDSQLPKDRFSAERLKGVDSTLKIQPAKLEDSAVYLCASSSSTGRGTDTQYFGPGTRLTVL.

To note about this clonotype: The CDR3 does not close with the conserved phenylalanine or tryptophan, likely indicating a read error. The chain has TRBV7-2 and TRBJ2-1; the D gene could be TRBD1 or TRBD2 (5 bases each). Deletions cut 3 bases from V and 3 bases from J, with 12 bases between. The CDR3 has 15 amino acids. The V gene's germline CDR1 is SGHTA and CDR2 FQGNSA. In DNA form, the CDR3 reads TGTGCCAGCAGCTTGGGGGTTACCCGCTACAATGAGCAGTTCCTC. As protein: CASSLGVTRYNEQFL.

The V and J genes are TRBV4-1 and TRBJ1-6; TRBD1 matches at 10 bases. The trim removed 4 bases at V and 12 bases at J, leaving 9 bases unmatched. This CDR3 is 15 amino acids long. Germline V CDR1 and CDR2: MGHRA, YSYEKL. CDR3 coding DNA: TGCGCCAGCAGCCCGACAGGGGGCGAGGGGGTACCCCTCCACTTT. Translated, it gives CASSPTGGEGVPLHF.

This clonotype occurred many times. V usage is TRBV20-1 and J usage is TRBJ2-1, with 9 bases matching TRBD2. CDR3 length: 14 amino acids. The trim removed 3 bases at V and 8 bases at J, leaving 8 bases unmatched. Per germline, CDR1 DFQATT and CDR2 SNEGSKA (reference sequence). As DNA, the CDR3 is TGCAGTGCTAGTCATAGCGGGAGTGCTGATGAGCAGTTCTTC. This codes for CSASHSGSADEQFF.

This clonotype was seen many times. This may be a read error, as it is one base from a much larger clone. The genes are TRBV27 and TRBJ1-3; no clear D. The CDR3 consists of 15 residues. V was shortened by 8 bases and J by 2 bases, with 16 bases between the two germline ends. CDR1 MNHEY and CDR2 SMNVEV come from the germline V gene (reference sequence). The CDR3 DNA reads TGTGCCAGCTGCCCAAACGGGAGGACTGGAAACACCATATATTTT. It codes for CASCPNGRTGNTIYF.

This clonotype was seen at least ten times. This chain joins TRBV7-8 and TRBJ1-5; no definite D call. CDR3 length: 15 amino acids. CDR1 is SGHVS, CDR2 FQNEAQ, per germline. V lost 4 bases and J 0 bases, leaving 10 bases between the germline ends. Written as DNA, the CDR3 is TGTGCCAGCAGCTCCAACATTCATAGCAATCAGCCCCAGCATTTT. As protein: CASSSNIHSNQPQHF.

Regarding this clonotype: The junction does not match germline at one end; this may be a read error. The rearrangement joins TRBV20-1 to TRBJ1-1; D not resolved. The CDR3 covers 13 residues. CDR1 and CDR2 (germline): DFQATT, SNEGSKA (reference sequence). CDR3 coding DNA: TGCGGTGCTAGCCTAACAGCTCAAGCCAGAGCTTTCTTT. Translation gives CGASLTAQARAFF.

This clonotype was detected many times. The rearrangement links TRBV5-1 to TRBJ2-3; 8 nucleotides align to TRBD2. The CDR3 length is 14 residues. V dropped 4 bases and J dropped 4; count of bases not matched to a gene: 5. Germline V CDR1 and CDR2: SGHRS, YFSETQ. The CDR3 loop reads CASSVGLDPDTQYF. The CDR3 DNA follows: TGCGCCAGCAGCGTGGGACTAGATCCAGATACGCAGTATTTT.

This clonotype has ten or more counts. J is TRBJ2-3 and V is TRBV7-2; D might be TRBD1 (6 bases). The length of the CDR3 is 15 residues. V was pared by 5 bases and J by 4 bases, with 16 bases between. Germline loops: CDR1 SGHTA, CDR2 FQGNSA. Here the CDR3 reads CASSPLGGSPDTQYF. Written as DNA, the CDR3 is TGTGCCAGCAGCCCCCTTGGGGGCTCTCCAGATACGCAGTATTTT. Full variable domain (missing parts from reference TRBV7-2 and TRBJ2-3): GAGVSQSPSNKVTEKGKDVELRCDPISGHTALYWYRQSLGQGLEFLIYFQGNSAPDKSGLPSDRFSAERTGGSVSTLTIQRTQQEDSAVYLCASSPLGGSPDTQYFGPGTRLTVL.

Worth noting for this clonotype: A much more abundant neighbour one base away suggests this may be a read error. This chain connects TRBV6-4 to TRBJ2-7; 9 bases are a match to TRBD2. Unmatched junction bases numbered 2, after V lost 3 bases and J lost 2 bases. The CDR3 is 14 residues long. Germline lookup yields CDR1 MRHNA and CDR2 SNTAGT. The CDR3 region has the DNA TGTGCCAGCAGTGAGCGGGAGGGCCCCTACGAGCAGTACTTC. Protein sequence: CASSEREGPYEQYF.

This clonotype was recorded many times. The CDR3 DNA follows: TGTGCCAGCAGTCTTAGTTTGGACAGGGCTACGCAGTATTTT. Encoded protein: CASSLSLDRATQYF. The chain carries TRBV7-2 and TRBJ2-3; 8 bases map to TRBD1. Germline V lookup: CDR1 SGHTA, CDR2 FQGNSA. The ends lost 6 bases at V and 8 bases at J; junction bases unmatched: 10. The CDR3 consists of 14 residues.

This clonotype is classed as medium-sized. The chain recombines TRBV7-9 with TRBJ1-1; a possible D gene is TRBD1 (6 bases). The CDR3 extends over 17 amino acids. From germline, CDR1 is SEHNR and CDR2 FQNEAQ (reference sequence). V lost 0 bases and J lost 0, with 14 bases in between. CDR3 protein: CASSLAGHTDMNTEAFF. CDR3 DNA sequence: TGTGCCAGCAGCTTAGCGGGACACACAGACATGAACACTGAAGCTTTCTTT.

This clonotype showed up many times. The chain carries TRBV7-8 and TRBJ2-3, with D possibly called TRBD1 or TRBD2 (5 bases each). Trimming left V 7 bases short and J 3 bases short, with 17 bases between. The CDR3 loop spans 15 amino acids. Germline-derived CDR1 and CDR2 are SGHVS and FQNEAQ. The CDR3 DNA reads as TGTGCCAGCATCCCACGCCGGGGCTGGACAGATACGCAGTATTTT. It translates to CASIPRRGWTDTQYF.

The sample holds many counts of this clonotype. V is TRBV25-1 and J is TRBJ1-2; D possibly corresponds to TRBD1 (5 bases). The germline gives CDR1 MGHDK, CDR2 SYGVNS. The CDR3 extends over 17 amino acids. V lost 2 bases to trimming and J lost 2 bases, with 18 bases between them. CDR3 bases: TGTGCCAGCAGTGAACTCGGAGACAGTTCTGTGAACTATGGCTACACCTTC. This codes for CASSELGDSSVNYGYTF.